This T cell receptor (beta chain) was profiled in a study of cytomegalovirus exposure and HLA in healthy donors. Across the whole study: The Caucasian-associated ancestry cluster contained 75% to 85% of the 398 genotyped donors.

Trimming left V 2 bases short and J 2 bases short, with 10 bases between. CDR3 size: 15 residues. Germline V gives CDR1 MNHEY, CDR2 SMNVEV (reference sequence). General study findings and limits: The classifier, whose performance was assessed in both the original and validation cohorts, reportedly diagnosed cytomegalovirus status with high specificity and sensitivity. In vitro confirmation showed three CMV-associated chains to be CMV antigen specific. Immune exposure data for these donors was limited to CMV serostatus.

On this clone itself: Its antigen is currently unknown.

Primers: 60 Vbeta forward and 13 Jbeta reverse. Only in-frame clones appear in the TCRdb table, and some are missing; sequencing was by immunoSEQ multiplex PCR. The sample lists roughly 140,000 clones, 75% to 80% occurring once. The chain carries TRBV27 and TRBJ2-1; no firm D call. This clonotype originated in a woman aged 40 to 49 in good health and CMV-seropositive. Sequences were obtained from PBMCs. CDR3 sequence reads: CASSLAERPYNEQFF. DNA of the CDR3: TGTGCCAGCAGTTTAGCGGAGAGACCCTACAATGAGCAGTTCTTC.